The T cell receptor (beta chain) under discussion was sequenced for a study of OX40 agonist ivuxolimab in advanced cancers. Study overall: Three partial responders included one hepatocellular carcinoma patient and two cutaneous melanoma patients.

The CDR3 consists of 13 residues. Germline V gene sequence: CDR1 LGHNA, CDR2 YSLEER. Deletions cut 4 bases from V and 10 bases from J, with 14 bases between. Only in-frame clones appear in the TCRdb table, and some are missing; sequencing was by immunoSEQ multiplex PCR. The sample shows about 46,000 clones, roughly 90% of them seen only once. The rearrangement joins TRBV4-3 to TRBJ2-1; D may be TRBD2 (6 bases). Sequencing used CD4+ or CD8+ T cells sorted from blood, obtained in a trial of the OX40 agonist ivuxolimab. This TCR was recovered from an adult with an advanced solid tumor such as melanoma, head and neck, liver or kidney cancer. The CDR3 loop reads CASSRGGEMEQFF. In nucleotides, the CDR3 is TGCGCCAGCAGCCGAGGAGGGGAAATGGAGCAGTTCTTC.